This T cell receptor (beta chain) comes out of a study of blood T cell repertoires in COVID-19. Study-level information: The United States, Italy and Spain provided the acute and convalescent COVID-19 samples. Sources were T cells, B-cell-depleted T cells, or PBMCs; the material itself was cDNA or gDNA.

Original processing notes: It was from reference gene primer amplification that nucleated cell counts were estimated. Data came from immunoSEQ multiplex PCR; TCRdb stores just in-frame clones and leaves some out. V and J calls and clone size come straight from that table; D and trimming were deduced from the DNA. The sample includes some 400,000 clones, around 87% of them seen just once. This CDR3 region has 19 residues. V dropped 3 bases and J dropped 7; count of bases not matched to a gene: 15. From germline, CDR1 is SGDLS and CDR2 YYNGEE. Sequences were obtained from peripheral blood. This TCR was recovered from a woman in her 30s with COVID-19, enrolled during active disease. The rearrangement uses TRBV9 and TRBJ2-1, with 14 bases fitting TRBD2. The CDR3 coding sequence is TGTGCCAGCAGCGATCTCGCGACTAGCGGGAGGGACCCTAGGAATGAGCAGTTCTTC. As protein: CASSDLATSGRDPRNEQFF.